Below are 32 T cell receptor beta chains sequenced from a single sample in a study of beta chain features in type 1 diabetes. Since all of the isolated RNA was reverse transcribed, expressed TCRB transcripts were what got sequenced. Generated by immunoSEQ multiplex PCR, the TCRdb table keeps only in-frame clones and is missing some. The sample carries fewer than 200,000 clones, about 13% recorded once. Sequenced material: central memory CD4+ T cells from blood. The receptors here all came from a woman between 18 and 30 years old in good health.

The chain links TRBV11-3 to TRBJ2-1; possibly TRBD2 for D (7 bases). Germline V lookup: CDR1 SGHNT, CDR2 YENEEA. The CDR3 is 20 amino acids. V was pared by 2 bases and J by 3 bases, with 26 bases between. As DNA, the CDR3 is TGTGCCAGCAGCTTATCATCCCTCAGGGGATCTAGCGGAAACTACAATGAGCAGTTCTTC. It is translated as CASSLSSLRGSSGNYNEQFF.

In its sample, this clone was seen many times. The chain is built from TRBV4-1 and TRBJ2-5, with TRBD2 identical over 13 bases. This CDR3 is built from 16 residues. V shed 4 bases and J 4 bases; nucleotides not matched to a gene: 6. Germline V gene data show CDR1 as MGHRA and CDR2 as YSYEKL. This CDR3 is CASSRTSGSVGETQYF. Here the CDR3 DNA reads TGCGCCAGCAGCCGGACTAGCGGGAGTGTGGGAGAGACCCAGTACTTC.

This clone turned up a few times. The chain employs TRBV10-3 and TRBJ2-1, with TRBD1 matching 8 bases. The V gene end was trimmed by 5 bases and the J gene end by 4 bases; junction bases not matched to a gene: 4. Germline assignment: CDR1 ENHRY and CDR2 SYGVKD. The CDR3 extends over 14 amino acids. The CDR3 protein is CAISPGQDYNEQFF. CDR3 nucleotides: TGTGCCATCAGTCCGGGACAGGATTACAATGAGCAGTTCTTC.

This clone was counted a few times. The chain combines TRBV7-3 with TRBJ2-7, with 11 bases lining up with TRBD2. The germline CDR1 and CDR2 sequences are SGHTA and FQGTGA. V trimming: 5 bases; J trimming: 0 bases; junction bases outside the gene matches: 6. CDR3 length: 16 amino acids. The DNA for the CDR3 is TGTGCCAGCAGCCTAGGACTAGCGGGCAGCTCCTACGAGCAGTACTTC. It encodes CASSLGLAGSSYEQYF.

The chain has TRBV19 and TRBJ2-7, with 8 bases that match TRBD2. Germline V gene data show CDR1 as LNHDA and CDR2 as SQIVND (reference sequence). The CDR3 is 14 residues long. With V trimmed by 3 bases and J by 2 bases, 3 bases remained unmatched. CDR3 nucleotides: TGTGCCAGTAGTATCGAACTAGCGGCCTACGAGCAGTACTTC. Translation: CASSIELAAYEQYF.

The chain joins TRBV18 to TRBJ2-5; TRBD2 matches 10 bases. Germline CDR1 KGHSH, CDR2 LQKENI. Unmatched junction bases numbered 4, after V lost 2 bases and J lost 4 bases. The CDR3 loop spans 15 amino acids. CDR3 region: CASSPDASGRETQYF. Written as DNA, the CDR3 is TGTGCCAGCTCACCAGACGCTAGCGGGAGAGAGACCCAGTACTTC.

This clone was observed a handful of times. The rearrangement uses TRBV5-4 and TRBJ2-7, with TRBD2 identical over 10 bases. After removal of 2 bases from V and 2 bases from J, the junction contained 7 bases not matched to a gene. This CDR3 comprises 16 residues. CDR1 is SGHNT and CDR2 is YYREEE in the germline V gene (reference sequence). CDR3 region: CASSFDLSGRAYEQYF. The CDR3 DNA follows: TGTGCCAGCAGCTTTGATCTCAGCGGGAGGGCCTACGAGCAGTACTTC.

This clone came up a few times. This chain's CDR3 is CASSQVLSSGTDTQYF. The DNA of the CDR3 is TGTGCCAGCAGCCAAGTCTTATCAAGCGGGACAGATACGCAGTATTTT. The V call is TRBV4-2, the J call TRBJ2-3, with a possible D match to TRBD2 (6 bases). Germline CDR1 reads LGHNA; CDR2 reads YNFKEQ. The V end was cut by 1 base, the J end by 3 bases, with 14 bases between. This CDR3 region has 16 residues.

This clone was seen a few times. The V and J genes are TRBV30 and TRBJ1-4; 9 positions match TRBD1. Germline CDR1 is GTSNPN and CDR2 is SVGIG (reference sequence). The CDR3 has 15 residues. Germline trimming cut 2 bases from V and 8 bases from J; bases unmatched to any gene: 9. CDR3 residues: CAWSPPGTGREKLFF. The DNA for the CDR3 is TGTGCCTGGAGTCCACCCGGGACAGGGAGAGAAAAACTGTTTTTT.

This sequence joins TRBV2 and TRBJ1-2; no clear D. V gave up 4 bases and J gave up 9 bases, with 15 bases separating them. Germline CDR1 SNHLY, CDR2 FYNNEI. CDR3 length: 13 residues. CDR3 in amino acids: CASSASPNGRYTF. The CDR3 DNA is TGTGCCAGCAGTGCCTCCCCTAACGGTCGCTACACCTTC.

This clone was seen more than once but under ten times. The J gene is TRBJ2-1, the V gene TRBV19, with D maybe TRBD1 (5 bases). The CDR3 extends over 13 amino acids. In germline, CDR1 is LNHDA, CDR2 SQIVND (reference sequence). Trimming cost V 7 bases and J 4 bases, with 11 bases left between them. The CDR3 region is CASMGDSYNEQFF. The DNA for the CDR3 is TGTGCCAGTATGGGTGACAGTTACAATGAGCAGTTCTTC.

This clone was detected only a few times. The chain recombines TRBV6-5 with TRBJ2-5; D is uncertain. Germline V CDR1 and CDR2: MNHEY, SVGAGI. The V end was cut by 2 bases, the J end by 5 bases, with 15 bases between. The CDR3 is 15 amino acids. CDR3 DNA sequence: TGTGCCAGCAGTTACGGAACAGCTAAGGTGGAGACCCAGTACTTC. It specifies CASSYGTAKVETQYF.

CDR3 residues: CASRSGGPEQYF. The CDR3 DNA is TGTGCCAGCAGGTCAGGGGGCCCGGAGCAGTACTTC. V usage is TRBV2 and J usage is TRBJ2-7; 8 positions agree with TRBD1. Germline loops: CDR1 SNHLY, CDR2 FYNNEI. The CDR3 is 12 amino acids. J was trimmed by 7 bases and V by 6 bases; bases with no gene match: 5.

In this sample, this clone turned up many times. The chain has TRBV9 and TRBJ1-4; D gene unclear. CDR3 length: 13 residues. Germline CDR1 is SGDLS and CDR2 is YYNGEE. The V gene lost 4 bases and the J gene lost 7 bases, with 11 bases spanning the gap. CDR3 bases: TGTGCCAGCAGCCGGAGGGTTGGTGAAAAACTGTTTTTT. This encodes CASSRRVGEKLFF.

This clone came up a few times. The chain uses TRBV11-2 and TRBJ1-1, with 8 bases matching TRBD1. CDR3 size: 13 residues. Trimming removed 4 bases from V and 4 bases from J; junction bases left unmatched: 2. Germline V gene data show CDR1 as SGHAT and CDR2 as FQNNGV. CDR3 region: CASSYTGGTEAFF. The CDR3 DNA reads as TGTGCCAGCAGCTACACAGGGGGCACTGAAGCTTTCTTT.

A few counts support this clone. The chain links TRBV6-5 to TRBJ2-7, with TRBD2 identical over 9 bases. The CDR3 is made up of 15 amino acids. The germline CDR1 and CDR2 sequences are MNHEY and SVGAGI. The ends lost 6 bases at V and 0 bases at J; junction bases unmatched: 6. CDR3 residues: CASRSLSGSSYEQYF. In nucleotides, the CDR3 is TGTGCCAGCAGAAGTCTTAGCGGGAGCTCCTACGAGCAGTACTTC.

The table lists this clone with a few counts. The chain carries TRBV2 and TRBJ1-1, with D perhaps matching TRBD1 (6 bases). In germline, CDR1 is SNHLY, CDR2 FYNNEI. This CDR3 contains 15 residues. V was trimmed by 2 bases and J by 2 bases, leaving 12 bases between them. For the CDR3, the DNA is TGTGCCAGCAGTGAATCGGGGACAACCAACACTGAAGCTTTCTTT. It specifies CASSESGTTNTEAFF.

The chain recombines TRBV9 with TRBJ2-5, with 14 bases fitting TRBD2. Losses at the gene ends were 3 bases for V and 5 bases for J; bases not matched to a gene: 6. CDR3 length equals 16 residues. Germline assignment: CDR1 SGDLS and CDR2 YYNGEE. CDR3 loop: CASSAGLAGGTETQYF. The CDR3 nucleotides are TGTGCCAGCAGCGCCGGACTAGCGGGAGGAACGGAGACCCAGTACTTC.

This clone was recorded a few times. The genes are TRBV4-1 and TRBJ1-3; D remains unclear. CDR1 MGHRA and CDR2 YSYEKL come from the germline V gene. V dropped 1 base and J dropped 9 bases, with 13 bases sitting between them. This CDR3 has 14 amino acids. The CDR3, as DNA: TGCGCCAGCAGCCAAGGGCCTCCGGGGTCCACCATATATTTT. It yields the protein CASSQGPPGSTIYF.

V and J are TRBV18 and TRBJ1-5; 9 positions match TRBD1. This CDR3 spans 14 amino acids. Germline-derived CDR1 and CDR2 are KGHSH and LQKENI. With V trimmed by 6 bases and J by 7 bases, 7 bases remained unmatched. CDR3 coding DNA: TGTGCCAGCTCCCCATCAGGGACAGGGCAGCCCCAGCATTTT. Translating gives CASSPSGTGQPQHF.

V gene TRBV28 combines with J gene TRBJ2-7; D is possibly TRBD2 (6 bases). The CDR3 extends over 15 amino acids. CDR1 is MDHEN and CDR2 is SYDVKM in the germline V gene. V was trimmed by 5 bases and J by 5 bases, leaving 19 bases between them. DNA of the CDR3: TGTGCCAGCAGTCCATCGACTAGGGCAGCCGACGAGCAGTACTTC. Its translation: CASSPSTRAADEQYF.

V gene TRBV30 combines with J gene TRBJ2-5; unclear D gene. V lost 0 bases to trimming and J lost 4 bases, with 6 bases between them. CDR1 and CDR2 (germline): GTSNPN, SVGIG (reference sequence). The CDR3 totals 12 residues. DNA for the CDR3: TGTGCCTGGAGTGTAAGCCGAGAGACCCAGTACTTC. Amino acid sequence: CAWSVSRETQYF.

The chain recombines TRBV7-3 with TRBJ2-1, with D perhaps TRBD2 (6 bases). The germline CDR1 and CDR2 sequences are SGHTA and FQGTGA. V was pared by 4 bases and J by 9 bases, with 7 bases between. CDR3 length: 11 amino acids. CDR3 nucleotides: TGTGCCAGCAGCTCCGGGAGTGAGCAGTTCTTC. Amino acid sequence: CASSSGSEQFF.

V gene TRBV11-2 combines with J gene TRBJ2-2; 9 bases map to TRBD1. CDR1 is SGHAT and CDR2 is FQNNGV in the germline V gene. CDR3 length: 17 amino acids. With 8 bases clipped from V and 4 bases from J, the junction kept 14 bases outside the gene matches. The CDR3 DNA follows: TGTGCCAGCGGACCAGAGGTGGGACAGGGCAGCACCGGGGAGCTGTTTTTT. This sequence encodes CASGPEVGQGSTGELFF.

Only a few counts were recorded for this clone. The chain has TRBV5-1 and TRBJ2-5, with TRBD1 identical over 7 bases. The J segment lost 11 bases and the V segment lost 4 bases, leaving 8 bases of the junction unmatched. The CDR3 covers 12 residues. Germline CDR1 SGHRS, CDR2 YFSETQ. CDR3 nucleotide sequence: TGCGCCAGCAGCGAGCCAGGGGGAGAGCAGTACTTC. Its protein product is CASSEPGGEQYF.

The V and J genes are TRBV7-9 and TRBJ2-1; D uncertain. The CDR3 runs 13 residues. CDR1 and CDR2 from the germline V gene are SEHNR and FQNEAQ (reference sequence). Trimming removed 2 bases at V and 9 bases at J, with 11 bases between. CDR3 sequence (DNA): TGTGCCAGCAGCTTATCGGTAGCCGGTGAGCAGTTCTTC. Translated, it gives CASSLSVAGEQFF. Filled out from reference TRBV7-9 and TRBJ2-1, the complete variable domain reads DTGVSQNPRHKITKRGQNVTFRCDPISEHNRLYWYRQTLGQGPEFLTYFQNEAQLEKSRLLSDRFSAERPKGSFSTLEIQRTEQGDSAMYLCASSLSVAGEQFFGPGTRLTVL.

This chain links TRBV7-9 with TRBJ2-3; 7 bases are a match to TRBD2. Germline assignment: CDR1 SEHNR and CDR2 FQNEAQ (reference sequence). The ends lost 1 base at V and 4 bases at J; junction bases unmatched: 11. This CDR3 is built from 17 residues. CDR3 bases: TGTGCCAGCAGCTTAGGAGACGGCGGGAGTATACCAGATACGCAGTATTTT. Encoded protein: CASSLGDGGSIPDTQYF.

The chain is built from TRBV9 and TRBJ1-1, with a weak D call TRBD1 (6 bases). Trimming removed 9 bases from V and 2 bases from J, with 17 bases in between. Germline lookup yields CDR1 SGDLS and CDR2 YYNGEE. The CDR3 has 14 residues. The CDR3 bases are TGTGCCACCTCAGGGGCTGCAAGCAACACTGAAGCTTTCTTT. It is translated as CATSGAASNTEAFF.

This clone came up a few times. The chain couples TRBV6-5 to TRBJ2-3; D gene ambiguous. Looked up from germline, CDR1 is MNHEY and CDR2 is SVGAGI. V shed 0 bases and J shed 2 bases, with 12 bases lying between them. The CDR3 totals 16 residues. In DNA form, the CDR3 reads TGTGCCAGCAGTTACTCGGCCTTCTCAGTCACAGATACGCAGTATTTT. The encoded protein is CASSYSAFSVTDTQYF.

V gene TRBV7-2 combines with J gene TRBJ2-2; the match to TRBD2 covers 7 bases. The CDR3 runs 15 residues. V lost 5 bases, J lost 4 bases, and 7 bases stayed unmatched. Germline V gene data show CDR1 as SGHTA and CDR2 as FQGNSA. CDR3 amino acids: CASSRWAGATGELFF. The CDR3, as DNA: TGTGCCAGCAGCCGATGGGCGGGAGCCACCGGGGAGCTGTTTTTT. Complete variable domain (other parts from reference TRBV7-2 and TRBJ2-2): GAGVSQSPSNKVTEKGKDVELRCDPISGHTALYWYRQSLGQGLEFLIYFQGNSAPDKSGLPSDRFSAERTGGSVSTLTIQRTQQEDSAVYLCASSRWAGATGELFFGEGSRLTVL.

This clone was detected a few times. The chain is built from TRBV2 and TRBJ2-3; D is possibly TRBD1 (5 bases). The CDR3 is made up of 14 amino acids. The V and J ends lost 6 bases and 2 bases respectively, with 12 bases between them. Germline-derived CDR1 and CDR2 are SNHLY and FYNNEI. The CDR3: CASSRYRTTDTQYF. The CDR3 DNA sequence: TGTGCCAGCAGCCGATACAGGACCACAGATACGCAGTATTTT.

The rearrangement joins TRBV28 to TRBJ1-5, with 9 bases that match TRBD1. CDR1 and CDR2 (germline): MDHEN, SYDVKM. V shed 8 bases, J shed 4 bases, and the junction held 9 bases outside the gene matches. The CDR3 is 15 residues long. CDR3 nucleotide sequence: TGTGCCAGCGGTAACCGGGACAGGGTAAATCAGCCCCAGCATTTT. Amino acids: CASGNRDRVNQPQHF.